Following are 28 T cell receptor beta chains from one sample sequenced in a study of identical twins. Via MiXCR, TCRdb re-called the 5' RACE reads, giving one row per CDR3 protein. The top ten hold 1.5% to 2% of the sample, which has around 650,000 distinct CDR3 sequences, just over 7% seen once. These records were also assigned to another study, of yellow fever vaccine responses in identical twins.

Input material: PBMCs. The source is a woman between 18 and 29 years old in good health.

Only a few counts were recorded for this clonotype. V and J are TRBV12-3 or TRBV12-4 and TRBJ1-6, with TRBD1 matching 8 bases. The CDR3 has 16 residues. J was trimmed by 8 bases and V by 5 bases; bases with no gene match: 11. CDR3 sequence: CASSPTGQGGDSPLHF. The CDR3 nucleotides read TGTGCCAGCAGTCCAACAGGACAGGGAGGGGATTCACCCCTCCACTTT.

In this sample, this clonotype turned up a few times. The V call is TRBV6-5, the J call TRBJ1-5; TRBD1 might be the D (6 bases). The CDR3 consists of 15 residues. The V end was cut by 2 bases, the J end by 6 bases, with 14 bases between. Germline CDR1 MNHEY, CDR2 SVGAGI. CDR3 residues: CASSYGPGGGQPQHF. CDR3 nucleotide sequence: TGTGCCAGCAGTTACGGGCCTGGGGGCGGTCAGCCCCAGCATTTT.

This clonotype has a handful of counts. The V call is TRBV2, the J call TRBJ1-6, with D hard to call. The CDR3 covers 16 residues. V shed 5 bases and J shed 3 bases, with 14 bases lying between them. The germline V gene encodes CDR1 SNHLY and CDR2 FYNNEI. The CDR3 DNA reads as TGTGCCAGCAGTTTCGGGGAGAGGGACTATAATTCACCCCTCCACTTT. Amino acid sequence: CASSFGERDYNSPLHF.

This clonotype has ten or more counts. The chain uses TRBV29-1 and TRBJ2-2; 9 positions match TRBD2. Germline CDR1 is SQVTM and CDR2 is ANQGSEA. This CDR3 spans 15 amino acids. The trim removed 5 bases at V and 2 bases at J, leaving 6 bases unmatched. The CDR3: CSVYSGSPNTGELFF. In nucleotides, the CDR3 is TGCAGCGTTTATAGCGGGAGCCCCAACACCGGGGAGCTGTTTTTT.

The V and J genes are TRBV27 and TRBJ2-3; perhaps TRBD2 as D (6 bases). V lost 0 bases and J lost 0, with 10 bases in between. The CDR3 length is 16 residues. From germline, CDR1 is MNHEY and CDR2 SMNVEV (reference sequence). The CDR3 loop reads CASSLSNAGSTDTQYF. In DNA form, the CDR3 reads TGTGCCAGCAGTTTATCGAATGCGGGAAGCACAGATACGCAGTATTTT.

At least ten counts were recorded for this clonotype. This sequence joins TRBV4-2 and TRBJ2-2; the match to TRBD2 covers 11 bases. CDR3 length: 16 amino acids. Losses at the gene ends were 2 bases for V and 4 bases for J; bases not matched to a gene: 3. Germline CDR1 LGHNA, CDR2 YNFKEQ. The CDR3 nucleotides are TGTGCCAGCAGCCAAACACTAGCGGGGGCCACCGGGGAGCTGTTTTTT. Translated, it gives CASSQTLAGATGELFF.

This clonotype has a handful of counts. The chain couples TRBV12-3 or TRBV12-4 to TRBJ1-1; D gene unclear. The V and J ends lost 7 bases and 0 bases respectively, with 15 bases between them. The CDR3 totals 15 residues. The CDR3 loop is CASINRKDVNTEAFF. CDR3 DNA: TGTGCCAGCATCAATCGGAAGGATGTGAACACTGAAGCTTTCTTT.

This clonotype came up a few times. This chain uses TRBV27 with TRBJ2-1, with 11 positions matching TRBD2. Trimming cost V 6 bases and J 3 bases; bases outside gene matches: 10. CDR3 length: 17 amino acids. In germline, CDR1 is MNHEY, CDR2 SMNVEV (reference sequence). The CDR3 bases are TGTGCCAGCAGCCGTGCTCTAGCGGGAGGATTCTACAATGAGCAGTTCTTC. It specifies CASSRALAGGFYNEQFF.

In this sample, this clonotype turned up a few times. The genes are TRBV7-9 and TRBJ1-4; TRBD1 might be the D (5 bases). Germline values: CDR1 SEHNR, CDR2 FQNEAQ (reference sequence). The ends were cut back, 6 bases at V and 5 bases at J, with 13 bases in the middle. This CDR3 has 14 residues. The CDR3 nucleotides read TGTGCCAGCAGGTTACCCGGGGGGAATGAAAAACTGTTTTTT. Encoded protein: CASRLPGGNEKLFF.

The chain recombines TRBV20-1 with TRBJ2-2; no definite D call. Per germline, CDR1 DFQATT and CDR2 SNEGSKA (reference sequence). Trimming stripped 3 bases from V and 1 base from J, with 12 bases between. The CDR3 is made up of 15 amino acids. Here the CDR3 DNA reads TGCAGTGCTAGGTCCCGGACCCTGAACACCGGGGAGCTGTTTTTT. Translation: CSARSRTLNTGELFF.

This clonotype was observed a few times. The chain has TRBV12-3 or TRBV12-4 and TRBJ2-1; 11 bases agree with TRBD2. After removal of 5 bases from V and 10 bases from J, the junction contained 10 bases not matched to a gene. This CDR3 is 15 amino acids long. CDR3 DNA: TGTGCCAGCAGTCCTAGCGGGGGGACGCCAATCGAGCAGTTCTTC. Translation gives CASSPSGGTPIEQFF.

The chain has TRBV5-1 and TRBJ1-1, with TRBD1 matching 9 bases. The CDR3 consists of 15 residues. In germline, CDR1 is SGHRS, CDR2 YFSETQ. V was clipped by 4 bases and J by 11 bases; unmatched bases: 15. The CDR3 spells CASSRWDREVKEAFF. Written as DNA, the CDR3 is TGCGCCAGCAGCAGATGGGACAGGGAGGTTAAAGAGGCTTTCTTT.

In this sample, this clonotype turned up many times. The chain links TRBV12-3 or TRBV12-4 to TRBJ1-5; tentatively, D is TRBD1 (5 bases). This CDR3 contains 17 residues. Trimming removed 3 bases at V and 2 bases at J, with 17 bases between. The CDR3 loop is CASSFSVGGVGNQPQHF. The CDR3 nucleotides are TGTGCCAGCAGTTTCAGCGTCGGGGGGGTCGGCAATCAGCCCCAGCATTTT.

The chain recombines TRBV28 with TRBJ1-4; tentative D call: TRBD1 (6 bases). The length of the CDR3 is 15 residues. Germline assignment: CDR1 MDHEN and CDR2 SYDVKM. Trimming left V 6 bases short and J 0 bases short, with 11 bases between. This chain's CDR3 is CASSQGPATNEKLFF. The CDR3 coding sequence is TGTGCCAGCAGCCAGGGGCCCGCAACTAATGAAAAACTGTTTTTT. Filled out from reference TRBV28 and TRBJ1-4, the complete variable domain reads DVKVTQSSRYLVKRTGEKVFLECVQDMDHENMFWYRQDPGLGLRLIYFSYDVKMKEKGDIPEGYSVSREKKERFSLILESASTNQTSMYLCASSQGPATNEKLFFGSGTQLSVL.

This clonotype was recorded many times. CDR3 in DNA: TGCGCCAGCAGCCAAGATGAAGAGACCCAGTACTTC. Protein sequence: CASSQDEETQYF. The chain joins TRBV4-1 to TRBJ2-5; D is unresolved. V was pared by 0 bases and J by 3 bases, with 2 bases between. This CDR3 spans 12 amino acids. Germline V gives CDR1 MGHRA, CDR2 YSYEKL.

This chain uses TRBV11-1 with TRBJ2-1; the D is unclear. This CDR3 region has 18 residues. The V end was cut by 2 bases, the J end by 8 bases, with 25 bases between. Germline V gene sequence: CDR1 SGHAT, CDR2 FQDESV (reference sequence). The CDR3 nucleotides read TGTGCCAGCAGCTTAACTGCCTCGGGTAGCTGGGATCGGGATGAGCAGTTCTTC. Amino acids: CASSLTASGSWDRDEQFF. The whole variable domain, remainder taken from reference TRBV11-1 and TRBJ2-1, is EAEVAQSPRYKITEKSQAVAFWCDPISGHATLYWYRQILGQGPELLVQFQDESVVDDSQLPKDRFSAERLKGVDSTLKIQPAELGDSAMYLCASSLTASGSWDRDEQFFGPGTRLTVL.

The table lists this clonotype with a few counts. The chain recombines TRBV5-1 with TRBJ2-3; the match to TRBD2 covers 12 bases. The germline CDR1 and CDR2 sequences are SGHRS and YFSETQ. The CDR3 is 17 amino acids. The trim removed 3 bases at V and 4 bases at J, leaving 9 bases unmatched. CDR3 sequence reads: CASSSEKTSGGPDTQYF. DNA for the CDR3: TGCGCCAGCAGCTCGGAAAAGACTAGCGGGGGTCCAGATACGCAGTATTTT.

In this sample, this clonotype turned up many times. The rearrangement uses TRBV7-2 and TRBJ2-1; no clear D gene. Between the trimmed V and J ends, which lost 5 bases and 7 bases, there was a span of 9 bases. The germline V gene has CDR1 SGHTA and CDR2 FQGNSA. The CDR3 is made up of 12 amino acids. CDR3 loop: CASSQKRNEQFF. The CDR3 DNA reads TGTGCCAGCAGCCAAAAGCGAAATGAGCAGTTCTTC. The full variable domain, with the rest looked up from reference TRBV7-2 and TRBJ2-1, is GAGVSQSPSNKVTEKGKDVELRCDPISGHTALYWYRQSLGQGLEFLIYFQGNSAPDKSGLPSDRFSAERTGGSVSTLTIQRTQQEDSAVYLCASSQKRNEQFFGPGTRLTVL.

This clonotype has a count of ten or more. The gene calls are TRBV5-1 and TRBJ2-2, with 8 bases fitting TRBD2. Germline-derived CDR1 and CDR2 are SGHRS and YFSETQ. The V gene end was trimmed by 4 bases and the J gene end by 2 bases; junction bases not matched to a gene: 4. The CDR3 consists of 15 residues. CDR3 loop: CASSQSGGNTGELFF. CDR3 DNA: TGCGCCAGCAGCCAAAGCGGGGGAAACACCGGGGAGCTGTTTTTT.

The gene calls are TRBV21-1 and TRBJ2-7; the table's D call of TRBD2 was not tested on the DNA. TRBV21-1 is assigned pseudogene status. The CDR3 runs to 20 residues. The CDR3 region has the DNA TGTGCCAGCAGCAAAGATGGTAGCGGCCGACGGGAGCTAAGCTCCTACGAGCAGTACGTC. This codes for CASSKDGSGRRELSSYEQYV.

This clonotype was observed at least ten times. The rearrangement links TRBV12-3 or TRBV12-4 to TRBJ2-6, with 7 bases matching TRBD1. V shed 6 bases and J 1 base; nucleotides not matched to a gene: 0. This CDR3 spans 14 amino acids. CDR3 region: CASRTGSGANVLTF. CDR3 DNA: TGTGCCAGCAGGACAGGGTCTGGGGCCAACGTCCTGACTTTC.

The chain has TRBV3-1 and TRBJ2-7, with D unresolved. CDR1 is LGHDT, CDR2 YNNKEL, per germline (reference sequence). Between the trimmed V and J ends, which lost 1 base and 2 bases, there was a span of 18 bases. The CDR3 length is 17 residues. This CDR3 is CASSQGITWGGTYEQYF. CDR3 nucleotide sequence: TGTGCCAGCAGCCAAGGGATCACCTGGGGTGGGACCTACGAGCAGTACTTC.

This clonotype was seen at least ten times. This chain joins TRBV12-3 or TRBV12-4 and TRBJ2-3; D may be TRBD2 (6 bases). This CDR3 spans 17 amino acids. The V and J ends lost 5 bases and 4 bases respectively, with 22 bases between them. CDR3 residues: CASSASIPGLPADTQYF. Written as DNA, the CDR3 is TGTGCCAGCAGTGCCTCGATCCCGGGACTGCCAGCAGATACGCAGTATTTT.

CDR3 region: CSAQLAGGPLDTQYF. In DNA form, the CDR3 reads TGCAGTGCCCAACTAGCGGGAGGGCCCTTGGATACGCAGTATTTT. The chain links TRBV20-1 to TRBJ2-3; 13 bases map to TRBD2. V dropped 6 bases and J dropped 6; count of bases not matched to a gene: 9. The CDR3 runs to 15 residues. Germline V gene sequence: CDR1 DFQATT, CDR2 SNEGSKA (reference sequence).

This clonotype was seen only a few times. This rearrangement joins TRBV9 to TRBJ2-7, with D possibly matching TRBD2 (5 bases). The CDR3 runs to 16 residues. Trimming shortened V by 4 bases and J by 5 bases, and 22 bases separated the two germline ends. CDR1 is SGDLS, CDR2 YYNGEE, per germline. In DNA, the CDR3 is TGTGCCAGCAGCCTGGGCCTAGCCGGATCGAAGCACGAGCAGTACTTC. Protein product: CASSLGLAGSKHEQYF.

This clonotype has ten or more counts. The chain recombines TRBV29-1 with TRBJ2-1; 9 positions agree with TRBD1. Germline V gives CDR1 SQVTM, CDR2 ANQGSEA. V was clipped by 5 bases and J by 3 bases; unmatched bases: 2. The CDR3 consists of 13 residues. CDR3 nucleotide sequence: TGCAGCGTTCGGACAGGGGACTACAATGAGCAGTTCTTC. This codes for CSVRTGDYNEQFF.

This clonotype was counted ten times or more. CDR3 nucleotide sequence: TGCGCCAGCAGGGTTGTGACCGGGGAGCTGTTTTTT. As protein: CASRVVTGELFF. The rearrangement joins TRBV5-1 to TRBJ2-2; D is unclear. The V gene's germline CDR1 is SGHRS and CDR2 YFSETQ. Trimming removed 5 bases at V and 5 bases at J, with 7 bases between. This CDR3 is 12 amino acids long. The whole variable domain, filled in from reference TRBV5-1 and TRBJ2-2, reads KAGVTQTPRYLIKTRGQQVTLSCSPISGHRSVSWYQQTPGQGLQFLFEYFSETQRNKGNFPGRFSGRQFSNSRSEMNVSTLELGDSALYLCASRVVTGELFFGEGSRLTVL.

This clonotype has more than one count but fewer than ten. The genes are TRBV7-9 and TRBJ2-5; D could derive from TRBD1 or TRBD2 (5 bases each). The CDR3 runs to 15 residues. Between the trimmed V and J ends, which lost 4 bases and 5 bases, there was a span of 17 bases. Germline-derived CDR1 and CDR2 are SEHNR and FQNEAQ (reference sequence). Here the CDR3 reads CASSSFSGARETQYF. The CDR3, as DNA: TGTGCCAGCAGCTCTTTTTCCGGGGCGAGGGAGACCCAGTACTTC.